The text below deals with one T cell receptor (beta chain). The sample comes from a study of response to subunit inactivated influenza vaccine. Via MiXCR, TCRdb re-called the RT-PCR reads, giving one row per CDR3 protein. Of 150,000 to 200,000 distinct CDR3 sequences in the sample, about an eighth were seen once. The CDR3 runs 11 residues. The trim removed 2 bases at V and 12 bases at J, leaving 2 bases unmatched. Germline V gene data show CDR1 as MNHEY and CDR2 as SVGAGI. The same data also went into a second study, on T cells expressing NK-cell markers. This second study says: TCR beta cDNA was generated via 5'RACE template switching incorporating UMIs. The CD3+CD56-NKG2C+ fraction of a few donors was likewise dominated by these clonotypes.

The chain recombines TRBV6-5 with TRBJ2-7, with 9 bases that match TRBD2. The sample consisted of CD8+ T cells sorted from PBMCs, taken about 13 days after vaccination. The TCR originated in a man aged 50 to 60 who received an inactivated influenza vaccine. The DNA for the CDR3 is TGTGCCAGCAGTTACGGGACTAGCTCGTACTTC. Protein sequence: CASSYGTSSYF.